This is a list of T cell receptor beta chains from one sample in a study of cytomegalovirus exposure and HLA in healthy donors. The data were produced by immunoSEQ multiplex PCR, yet TCRdb's version contains in-frame clones alone and is incomplete. This table holds about 160,000 clones, roughly four fifths found once. Sequenced material: PBMCs. The receptor source for this set is a woman aged 18-35 years in good health and CMV-seronegative. CDR3s include the opening cysteine and the closing phenylalanine or tryptophan. Fields, in order: D gene, clone size, J gene, CDR3 length, V gene, CDR3 DNA, CDR3 protein. The D gene is left open where the match is weak. The size field is filled for only some rows; it gives once, few, many or a size class.

TRBD1 | NA | TRBJ2-1 | 17 | TRBV13 | TGTGCCAGCAGCCGTGTCAAGACAGGGGTTTTGAGGAATGAGCAGTTCTTC | CASSRVKTGVLRNEQFF
NA | NA | TRBJ1-6 | 14 | TRBV19 | TGTGCCAGTAGTGAATGGGACTCTAATTCACCCCTCCACTTT | CASSEWDSNSPLHF
TRBD2 | NA | TRBJ2-1 | 15 | TRBV10-1 | TGCGCCAGCAGTCCCCGGACTAGCGGGGGTAATGAGCAGTTCTTC | CASSPRTSGGNEQFF
TRBD2 | NA | TRBJ2-1 | 16 | TRBV6-1 | TGTGCCAGCAGTGAACCCCTCGGCGGGGGGGCAAATGAGCAGTTCTTC | CASSEPLGGGANEQFF
NA | few | TRBJ1-4 | 14 | TRBV7-2 | TGTGCCAGCAGCCCCAGCGGGGCTAATGAAAAACTGTTTTTT | CASSPSGANEKLFF
TRBD1 | NA | TRBJ2-7 | 14 | TRBV6-5 | TGTGCCAGCAGTGACGGACAGGGGCGGAAAGAGCAGTACTTC | CASSDGQGRKEQYF
NA | NA | TRBJ2-3 | 16 | TRBV18 | TGTGCCAGCTCACCCCTACTAGGGCGGAGCACAGATACGCAGTATTTT | CASSPLLGRSTDTQYF
TRBD1 | NA | TRBJ1-5 | 17 | TRBV6-1 | TGTGCCAGCAGTGGAATCGGGACAGGGCTTACCAATCAGCCCCAGCATTTT | CASSGIGTGLTNQPQHF
NA | once | TRBJ1-4 | 17 | TRBV5-1 | TGCGCCAGCAGCTTGGGCAGAATGGACACTAATAGGGAAAAACTGTTTTTT | CASSLGRMDTNREKLFF
TRBD1 | few | TRBJ2-7 | 12 | TRBV30 | TGTGCCGGACAGGGGATAAACTACGAGCAGTACTTC | CAGQGINYEQYF
NA | once | TRBJ2-2 | 15 | TRBV29-1 | TGCAGCGTTTGCAGGGGAGGGTCGAACACCGGGGAGCTGTTTTTT | CSVCRGGSNTGELFF
NA | few | TRBJ1-2 | 12 | TRBV5-4 | TGTGCCAGCACGGACAGTCTTCGGGGCTACACCTTC | CASTDSLRGYTF
TRBD1 | few | TRBJ1-4 | 18 | TRBV7-9 | TGTGCCAGCAGCTTAGCCCCAGACAGGGGGCTCACTAATGAAAAACTGTTTTTT | CASSLAPDRGLTNEKLFF
NA | NA | TRBJ1-1 | 13 | TRBV5-1 | TGCGCCAGCAGCTTGCCAGGGCTGACTGAAGCTTTCTTT | CASSLPGLTEAFF
TRBD1 | once | TRBJ2-7 | 14 | TRBV9 | TGTGCCAGCAGCATAAGGGGGCCCGAGGGCGAGCAGTACTTC | CASSIRGPEGEQYF
TRBD1 | NA | TRBJ1-1 | 16 | TRBV5-1 | TGCGCCAGCAGGGGACAGGGGGAACTTATGAACACTGAAGCTTTCTTT | CASRGQGELMNTEAFF
NA | NA | TRBJ2-7 | 15 | TRBV7-9 | TGTTCCAGCAGCTTAGGCCAGATAAGCTCCTACGAGCAGTACTTC | CSSSLGQISSYEQYF
NA | NA | TRBJ2-5 | 14 | TRBV10-1 | TGCGCCAGCAGTGATACAGGGCGAGGGGAGACCCAGTACTTC | CASSDTGRGETQYF
NA | few | TRBJ2-5 | 15 | TRBV19 | TGTGCCAGTAGCGTTGTCGATGCTGAGGAAGAGACCCAGTACTTC | CASSVVDAEEETQYF
NA | NA | TRBJ1-2 | 16 | TRBV4-1 | TGCGCCAGCAGCCAAGCATCCTGGGCCGGTTCTTATGGCTACACCTTC | CASSQASWAGSYGYTF
NA | NA | TRBJ2-1 | 16 | TRBV27 | TGTGCCAGTACCCCTCAGGGTCTACGGTACTACAATGAGCAGTTCTTC | CASTPQGLRYYNEQFF
TRBD1 | NA | TRBJ2-2 | 15 | TRBV7-2 | TGTGCCAGCAGCCGCACAGGGGGGCGGACCGGGGAGCTGTTTTTT | CASSRTGGRTGELFF